The 26 T cell receptor beta chains below all came from one sample that was sequenced in a study of vaccination and CD4 T cells after COVID-19. Cultured CD4+ T cell DNA underwent sequencing with the Oncomine TCR Beta short-read assay. TCRdb reanalysed the PCR reads using MiXCR and keeps one entry per CDR3 protein. Among approximately 25,000 distinct CDR3 sequences, 28% were seen once, and the ten largest hold around 7.4%. Stated time point: late sampling 161 to 241 days after vaccination in a few convalescent patients. Treatment indicated: roughly 10-day PBMC culture with coronavirus spike peptide pools or control peptides (ViraFEST assay). No antigens are known for them. Source: CD4+ T cells from blood, cultured in vitro, taken about 7 months after SARS-CoV-2 vaccination. These receptor sequences come from a human donor who had recovered from COVID-19.

The rearrangement links TRBV5-4 to TRBJ2-3; D is undetermined. V was shortened by 4 bases and J by 6 bases, with 12 bases between the two germline ends. Per the germline V gene, CDR1 is SGHNT and CDR2 is YYREEE (reference sequence). This CDR3 comprises 13 residues. This CDR3 reads CASSPPDTDTQYF. The CDR3 DNA reads as TGTGCCAGCAGCCCCCCCGATACCGATACGCAGTATTTT.

This clonotype was recorded a few times. This chain joins TRBV28 and TRBJ1-5; no clear D. The germline CDR1 and CDR2 sequences are MDHEN and SYDVKM. This CDR3 has 16 amino acids. The V and J ends lost 3 bases and 0 bases respectively, with 12 bases between them. Here the CDR3 DNA reads TGTGCCAGCAGTTTGATGGTCGGCTATAGCAATCAGCCCCAGCATTTT. Its translation: CASSLMVGYSNQPQHF.

The chain combines TRBV4-1 with TRBJ2-3; D gene uncertain. This CDR3 region has 13 residues. The ends were cut back, 3 bases at V and 3 bases at J, with 7 bases in the middle. Germline V gives CDR1 MGHRA, CDR2 YSYEKL. The CDR3 here is CASSHPKTDTQYF. The CDR3 nucleotides read TGCGCCAGCAGCCATCCTAAGACAGATACGCAGTATTTT.

The chain employs TRBV27 and TRBJ2-5; D gene uncertain. The V gene's germline CDR1 is MNHEY and CDR2 SMNVEV (reference sequence). Deletions cut 6 bases from V and 7 bases from J, with 21 bases between. The length of the CDR3 is 15 residues. DNA of the CDR3: TGTGCCAGCAGCCTCTCCCCCCTAGTAGCAGGGACCCAGTACTTC. As protein: CASSLSPLVAGTQYF.

This clonotype was detected only a few times. The CDR3 DNA reads TGTGCCAGCACAAGTCGGGGAGGGACATCTGAAGCTTTCTTT. This translates into CASTSRGGTSEAFF. The chain recombines TRBV7-9 with TRBJ1-1, with TRBD1 as a possible D gene (6 bases). This CDR3 is built from 14 residues. From germline, CDR1 is SEHNR and CDR2 FQNEAQ (reference sequence). The V gene lost 7 bases and the J gene lost 6 bases, with 18 bases spanning the gap.

The chain combines TRBV24-1 with TRBJ2-1; TRBD2 is a possible D gene (5 bases). The CDR3 totals 15 residues. Germline V gene data show CDR1 as KGHDR and CDR2 as SFDVKD. V lost 9 bases and J 2 bases, leaving 16 bases between the germline ends. This CDR3 is CATGSSLTTYNEQFF. CDR3 nucleotide sequence: TGTGCCACCGGGAGCAGCCTAACTACCTACAATGAGCAGTTCTTC.

The V gene is TRBV6-4, the J gene TRBJ2-2, with 7 bases aligning to TRBD1. The germline V gene has CDR1 MRHNA and CDR2 SNTAGT. The CDR3 sequence is 13 residues long. Trimming cost V 0 bases and J 8 bases; bases outside gene matches: 0. The CDR3 sequence is CASSDSDRGELFF. The CDR3 DNA sequence: TGTGCCAGCAGTGACTCGGACAGGGGGGAGCTGTTTTTT.

This clonotype is medium-sized within its sample. V usage is TRBV15 and J usage is TRBJ2-7; D is unresolved. This CDR3 is 14 amino acids long. V was trimmed by 6 bases and J by 0 bases, leaving 12 bases between them. Per the germline V gene, CDR1 is LNHNV and CDR2 is YYDKDF (reference sequence). Written as DNA, the CDR3 is TGTGCCACCAGAGCAGCTCTCCTCTCCTACGAGCAGTACTTC. Translated: CATRAALLSYEQYF.

The chain is built from TRBV7-2 and TRBJ2-7, with a weak D call TRBD2 (7 bases). This CDR3 is built from 14 residues. Trimming shortened V by 5 bases and J by 6 bases, and 17 bases separated the two germline ends. Germline CDR1 is SGHTA and CDR2 is FQGNSA. CDR3 loop: CASSGFLGGREQYF. In DNA, the CDR3 is TGTGCCAGCAGCGGCTTTCTGGGGGGGCGCGAGCAGTACTTC.

The chain combines TRBV6-1 with TRBJ2-5, with a weak D call TRBD1 (6 bases). Germline assignment: CDR1 MNHNS and CDR2 SASEGT. The length of the CDR3 is 13 residues. Deletions cut 6 bases from V and 7 bases from J, with 15 bases between. DNA of the CDR3: TGTGCCAGCAGAAAAGGGGGTATGGGGACCCAGTACTTC. Protein sequence: CASRKGGMGTQYF.

The CDR3 loop is CASSDGRRSTDTQYF. The CDR3 coding sequence is TGTGCCAGCAGCGACGGGAGGAGGAGCACAGATACGCAGTATTTT. The rearrangement uses TRBV7-9 and TRBJ2-3; 7 positions agree with TRBD2. The germline gives CDR1 SEHNR, CDR2 FQNEAQ (reference sequence). CDR3 size: 15 residues. V shed 5 bases, J shed 0 bases, and the junction held 5 bases outside the gene matches.

The genes are TRBV20-1 and TRBJ2-1; D uncertain. V lost 7 bases and J 2 bases, leaving 12 bases between the germline ends. This CDR3 has 13 residues. In germline, CDR1 is DFQATT, CDR2 SNEGSKA (reference sequence). The CDR3 DNA reads as TGCAGTGTGAGTGGGCAAACCTACAATGAGCAGTTCTTC. This codes for CSVSGQTYNEQFF.

This clonotype was detected many times. The V call is TRBV28, the J call TRBJ1-6; 10 bases line up with TRBD1. There are 17 residues in the CDR3. The V gene end was trimmed by 7 bases and the J gene end by 7 bases; junction bases not matched to a gene: 13. Germline CDR1 reads MDHEN; CDR2 reads SYDVKM. Here the CDR3 reads CASTPGQGMGVNSPLHF. The CDR3 bases are TGTGCCAGCACTCCGGGACAGGGGATGGGTGTGAATTCACCCCTCCACTTT.

This clonotype was picked up a small number of times. CDR3 nucleotide sequence: TGTGCCAGCAGCAAAGTACGAACCCGCAAGTACTTC. Protein: CASSKVRTRKYF. V is TRBV21-1 and J is TRBJ2-7; TRBD2, the table's D call, was not compared with the DNA. TRBV21-1 is flagged as a pseudogene. The CDR3 length is 12 residues.

This clonotype was counted between two and nine times. The rearrangement links TRBV28 to TRBJ1-1; no reliable D call. Trimming cost V 1 base and J 1 base, with 4 bases left between them. Germline CDR1 reads MDHEN; CDR2 reads SYDVKM. The CDR3 has 13 residues. The CDR3 reads CASSLSRNTEAFF. As DNA, the CDR3 is TGTGCCAGCAGTTTATCCCGGAACACTGAAGCTTTCTTT.

The J gene is TRBJ2-7, the V gene TRBV11-1, with a weak D call TRBD1 (6 bases). V shed 5 bases and J shed 2 bases, with 19 bases lying between them. Germline CDR1 and CDR2: SGHAT and FQDESV (reference sequence). The CDR3 totals 16 residues. The DNA for the CDR3 is TGTGCCAGCAGCCCCGTAGATGGGACACCAACCTACGAGCAGTACTTC. Translation: CASSPVDGTPTYEQYF.

This clonotype was picked up a small number of times. Here the CDR3 reads CSAPGPGAETQYF. The DNA of the CDR3 is TGCAGTGCCCCTGGCCCGGGGGCAGAGACCCAGTACTTC. This chain links TRBV20-1 with TRBJ2-5; D assignment may be TRBD1 or TRBD2 (6 bases each). In germline, CDR1 is DFQATT, CDR2 SNEGSKA (reference sequence). The CDR3 has 13 amino acids. Trimming pared 6 bases from V and 4 bases from J, leaving 15 bases between.

The V gene is TRBV6-5, the J gene TRBJ2-1, with 8 positions matching TRBD1. Trimming cost V 0 bases and J 7 bases; bases outside gene matches: 11. This CDR3 has 17 amino acids. The germline gives CDR1 MNHEY, CDR2 SVGAGI. The CDR3 sequence is CASSYSLRTGYENEQFF. CDR3 nucleotides: TGTGCCAGCAGTTACTCCCTTAGGACAGGGTATGAAAATGAGCAGTTCTTC.

V usage is TRBV2 and J usage is TRBJ2-7, with 13 bases aligning to TRBD2. This CDR3 contains 15 residues. V dropped 8 bases and J dropped 3; count of bases not matched to a gene: 7. From germline, CDR1 is SNHLY and CDR2 FYNNEI. The CDR3 DNA reads as TGTGCCAGCGGGACTAGCGGGGCTATACACTACGAGCAGTACTTC. Translating it yields CASGTSGAIHYEQYF.

This chain joins TRBV2 and TRBJ2-1; D remains ambiguous. V was trimmed by 8 bases and J by 5 bases, leaving 16 bases between them. This CDR3 has 14 amino acids. Germline V gene sequence: CDR1 SNHLY, CDR2 FYNNEI. CDR3 loop: CASSRSSDHNEQFF. CDR3 nucleotides: TGTGCCAGCTCTCGGTCTTCTGACCACAATGAGCAGTTCTTC.

In this sample, this clonotype turned up a few times. The gene calls are TRBV4-2 and TRBJ2-6; D is ambiguous. CDR3 length equals 17 residues. CDR1 LGHNA and CDR2 YNFKEQ come from the germline V gene. V gave up 0 bases and J gave up 4 bases, with 13 bases separating them. CDR3 region: CASSQDHLGSGANVLTF. In DNA, the CDR3 is TGTGCCAGCAGCCAAGATCATTTGGGTTCCGGGGCCAACGTCCTGACTTTC.

This clonotype has just a few counts. The V and J genes are TRBV28 and TRBJ1-5; no reliable D call. This CDR3 has 13 residues. Germline values: CDR1 MDHEN, CDR2 SYDVKM. Trimming removed 6 bases at V and 0 bases at J, with 6 bases between. The CDR3 sequence: CASRGYSNQPQHF. The CDR3 region has the DNA TGTGCCAGCAGGGGATATAGCAATCAGCCCCAGCATTTT.

This clonotype occurred a few times. The chain couples TRBV20-1 to TRBJ1-2; D remains unclear. Trimming took 3 bases from V and 2 from J, leaving 7 bases between them. CDR3 size: 12 residues. Germline values: CDR1 DFQATT, CDR2 SNEGSKA (reference sequence). The CDR3 sequence is CSASRGNYGYTF. The CDR3 bases are TGCAGTGCTAGTCGCGGAAACTATGGCTACACCTTC.

The rearrangement links TRBV20-1 to TRBJ2-1; TRBD2 matches at 9 bases. V trimming: 2 bases; J trimming: 8 bases; junction bases outside the gene matches: 4. The CDR3 is made up of 13 amino acids. Germline lookup yields CDR1 DFQATT and CDR2 SNEGSKA (reference sequence). CDR3 residues: CSARWVAGDEQFF. In DNA, the CDR3 is TGCAGTGCTAGATGGGTAGCGGGAGATGAGCAGTTCTTC.

The rearrangement uses TRBV7-2 and TRBJ2-7; 9 bases are shared with TRBD2. The CDR3 is 15 amino acids. The germline CDR1 and CDR2 sequences are SGHTA and FQGNSA. The trim removed 4 bases at V and 4 bases at J, leaving 8 bases unmatched. Here the CDR3 DNA reads TGTGCCAGCAGCTGGGATAGCGGGAGCGGGTACGAGCAGTACTTC. It yields the protein CASSWDSGSGYEQYF.

J is TRBJ1-5 and V is TRBV21-1; no DNA check was done on the table's D call, TRBD1. TRBV21-1 is termed a pseudogene. This CDR3 has 18 amino acids. DNA of the CDR3: TGTGCCAGCAGCAAAGAGGGCGTCAGGCCGGGTGGCAATCAGCCCCAGCATTTT. It is translated as CASSKEGVRPGGNQPQHF.